Listed here is a single TCR beta chain. This entry comes from a study of identical twins. Template switching, a step in the protocol, added a universal primer site, and cDNA carried unique molecular identifiers. In TCRdb, the 5' RACE reads were re-called with MiXCR into one record per CDR3 protein. The sample yields roughly 230,000 distinct CDR3 sequences, about 8% seen once. Germline V lookup: CDR1 LNHNV, CDR2 YYDKDF (reference sequence). CDR3 length equals 15 residues. V was shortened by 5 bases and J by 7 bases, with 18 bases between the two germline ends. In every case, the donor was a healthy Caucasian. These data also featured in a second study, about yellow fever vaccine responses in identical twins.

The chain employs TRBV15 and TRBJ2-1; D may be TRBD2 (6 bases). This clonotype originated in a woman between 18 and 29 years old in good health. Sequenced: CD8+ T cells sorted from blood. CDR3 loop: CATSPFSSVRNEQFF. In DNA form, the CDR3 reads TGTGCCACCAGCCCCTTCTCTAGCGTCAGGAATGAGCAGTTCTTC.